These 23 T cell receptor beta chains share one sample of origin, sequenced in a study of CD8+CD57+ T cells in acquired aplastic anemia. Individuals selected for sequencing had exhibited CD8+CD57+ cell expansion on flow cytometry. Genomic DNA served as template for TCR beta VDJ and CDR3 profiling. In TCRdb, the reads were re-called with MiXCR into one record per CDR3 protein. Of 200,000 or so distinct CDR3 sequences listed, less than 60% are singletons. Sequencing was done on a sample of sorted CD4+, CD8+, or CD8+CD57+ T cells (not recorded which) from PBMCs. These receptors came from a human donor with aplastic anemia.

The V and J genes are TRBV12-3 or TRBV12-4 and TRBJ1-6; D is ambiguous. V was trimmed by 2 bases and J by 9 bases, leaving 26 bases between them. The CDR3 runs to 19 residues. The CDR3 sequence is CASSLSPPRHAPVGSPLHF. In nucleotides, the CDR3 is TGTGCCAGCAGTTTATCCCCCCCAAGACATGCCCCGGTGGGTTCACCCCTCCACTTT.

This clonotype was recorded many times. The chain couples TRBV20-1 to TRBJ1-3; TRBD1 matches 8 bases. Per the germline V gene, CDR1 is DFQATT and CDR2 is SNEGSKA (reference sequence). With 0 bases clipped from V and 1 base from J, the junction kept 5 bases outside the gene matches. The CDR3 loop spans 16 amino acids. The CDR3, as DNA: TGCAGTGCTAGAGATGGGGACAGGTTGTCTGGAAACACCATATATTTT. Translated, it gives CSARDGDRLSGNTIYF.

The chain couples TRBV7-9 to TRBJ2-3; TRBD2 matches at 14 bases. The J call is doubtful: the DNA matches TRBJ2-5 better. CDR3 size: 17 residues. CDR1 and CDR2 from the germline V gene are SEHNR and FQNEAQ (reference sequence). The DNA for the CDR3 is TGTGCCAGCAGCCATCCTATGACTAGCGGGAGGGATGAGACCCAGTACTTC. It is translated as CASSHPMTSGRDETQYF.

The chain uses TRBV19 and TRBJ2-5, with 9 bases that match TRBD1. The CDR3 contains 16 residues. With 0 bases clipped from V and 5 bases from J, the junction kept 7 bases outside the gene matches. Germline values: CDR1 LNHDA, CDR2 SQIVND (reference sequence). CDR3 in amino acids: CASSIEPPGQGETQYF. The DNA for the CDR3 is TGTGCCAGTAGTATAGAACCCCCAGGACAGGGGGAGACCCAGTACTTC.

V gene TRBV2 combines with J gene TRBJ1-3, with a tentative D call TRBD1 (6 bases). In germline, CDR1 is SNHLY, CDR2 FYNNEI. There are 13 residues in the CDR3. With 7 bases removed from V and 7 bases from J, the gap between germline ends came to 14 bases. The CDR3 protein is CASTTGTSNTIYF. CDR3 DNA: TGTGCCAGCACCACCGGGACAAGTAACACCATATATTTT.

The rearrangement links TRBV10-3 to TRBJ1-2; the D is unclear. This CDR3 is built from 15 residues. The germline V gene encodes CDR1 ENHRY and CDR2 SYGVKD. V gave up 10 bases and J gave up 3 bases, with 21 bases separating them. CDR3 coding DNA: TGTGCCAGAACCCCCGGGCCACGTGGGTACTATGGCTACACCTTC. Amino acid sequence: CARTPGPRGYYGYTF.

This clonotype was detected many times. The gene calls are TRBV19 and TRBJ1-5, with D maybe TRBD1 (6 bases). V was clipped by 7 bases and J by 1 base, with 17 bases between them. The germline V gene encodes CDR1 LNHDA and CDR2 SQIVND (reference sequence). The CDR3 totals 16 residues. The CDR3 DNA follows: TGTGCCAGTAAGGGGGGGGGCTCTCTCAGCAATCAGCCCCAGCATTTT. It codes for CASKGGGSLSNQPQHF.

This clonotype has at least ten counts. The chain combines TRBV19 with TRBJ2-3; no clear D gene. The CDR3 spans 14 residues. The germline gives CDR1 LNHDA, CDR2 SQIVND (reference sequence). Trimming took 4 bases from V and 4 from J, leaving 12 bases between them. CDR3 in DNA: TGTGCCAGTAGTAGGTCCTCCATGGCAGATACGCAGTATTTT. It translates to CASSRSSMADTQYF.

The V call is TRBV2, the J call TRBJ2-3; no firm D call. The CDR3 contains 15 residues. CDR1 and CDR2 from the germline V gene are SNHLY and FYNNEI. V was pared by 1 base and J by 2 bases, with 10 bases between. The CDR3 bases are TGTGCCAGCAGTGAAGGGAAAGGCCCCACAGATACGCAGTATTTT. Translated, it gives CASSEGKGPTDTQYF.

This clonotype was found once. This chain links TRBV6-1 with TRBJ2-3; 10 bases are a match to TRBD1. The trim removed 7 bases at V and 2 bases at J, leaving 6 bases unmatched. CDR3 length equals 15 residues. CDR1 and CDR2 (germline): MNHNS, SASEGT. The DNA of the CDR3 is TGTGCCAGCATCGGGACAGGGGTGGTCACAGATACGCAGTATTTT. Its translation: CASIGTGVVTDTQYF.

This clonotype was seen only a few times. The V call is TRBV29-1, the J call TRBJ2-2, with D uncertain. Germline-derived CDR1 and CDR2 are SQVTM and ANQGSEA. This CDR3 spans 12 amino acids. Trimming shortened V by 4 bases and J by 6 bases, and 9 bases separated the two germline ends. CDR3 loop: CSVGQSSGELFF. The CDR3 nucleotides read TGCAGCGTTGGCCAGAGTTCCGGGGAGCTGTTTTTT.

The CDR3 sequence is CASSLTVTETQYF. The CDR3 DNA reads TGTGCCAGCAGCTTAACGGTGACAGAGACCCAGTACTTC. This chain uses TRBV7-3 with TRBJ2-5; D is undetermined. The V and J ends lost 0 bases and 4 bases respectively, with 6 bases between them. Germline V gives CDR1 SGHTA, CDR2 FQGTGA. This CDR3 has 13 amino acids.

The rearrangement links TRBV2 to TRBJ2-1, with TRBD2 identical over 11 bases. This CDR3 is 15 amino acids long. The V gene end was trimmed by 6 bases and the J gene end by 12 bases; junction bases not matched to a gene: 13. Germline loops: CDR1 SNHLY, CDR2 FYNNEI. The CDR3 sequence: CASRGSSGGYDGQFF. CDR3 coding DNA: TGTGCCAGCAGGGGGTCTAGCGGGGGGTACGATGGGCAGTTCTTC.

Comment on this clonotype: A much larger clone is a single base away; this may be a read error. The chain uses TRBV12-3 or TRBV12-4 and TRBJ2-7; perhaps TRBD1 as D (5 bases). V was shortened by 8 bases and J by 2 bases, with 13 bases between the two germline ends. The CDR3 runs 13 residues. The CDR3 bases are TGTGCCAGCGTGGACAAGACTCCCTACGAGCAGTACTTC. It encodes CASVDKTPYEQYF.

In its sample, this clonotype was seen many times. This chain uses TRBV20-1 with TRBJ1-2, with D maybe TRBD1 (6 bases). The ends were cut back, 3 bases at V and 8 bases at J, with 13 bases in the middle. This CDR3 has 12 amino acids. The germline gives CDR1 DFQATT, CDR2 SNEGSKA (reference sequence). The CDR3 nucleotides read TGCAGTGCTAGTTGGGGGGCGAGCGGCTACACCTTC. Its protein is CSASWGASGYTF.

The rearrangement joins TRBV6-1 to TRBJ1-2; 7 positions match TRBD1. Per the germline V gene, CDR1 is MNHNS and CDR2 is SASEGT. This CDR3 region has 17 residues. Trimming at V came to 6 bases and at J to 6 bases, leaving 19 bases not matched to a gene. CDR3 sequence (DNA): TGTGCCAGCAGGATACACACATATACCGGGACAGTGGATGGCTACACCTTC. Protein sequence: CASRIHTYTGTVDGYTF.

V is TRBV20-1 and J is TRBJ2-3, with a weak D call TRBD2 (5 bases). Germline V CDR1 and CDR2: DFQATT, SNEGSKA (reference sequence). There are 13 residues in the CDR3. The V gene lost 3 bases and the J gene lost 7 bases, with 14 bases spanning the gap. As DNA, the CDR3 is TGCAGTGCTAGGTTTTTACGCGGGCATACGCAGTATTTT. Its translation: CSARFLRGHTQYF.

There are a few counts of this clonotype. V and J are TRBV3-1 and TRBJ2-7, with D hard to call. CDR3 length equals 13 residues. Germline loops: CDR1 LGHDT, CDR2 YNNKEL (reference sequence). The germline V and J ends were trimmed by 2 bases and 1 base, with 6 bases remaining between them. CDR3 amino acids: CASSQRRSYEQYF. The CDR3 nucleotides are TGTGCCAGCAGCCAACGGCGGTCCTACGAGCAGTACTTC.

Concerning this clonotype: The junction departs from the called germline gene at one end, perhaps through a read error. The chain couples TRBV29-1 to TRBJ1-1; the D is unclear. This CDR3 contains 13 residues. Germline V gene lookup returns CDR1 SQVTM and CDR2 ANQGSEA. In DNA form, the CDR3 reads TGCAGCGTTGATGCGGGAAGGAACACGGAAGCTTTCTTT. Its translation is CSVDAGRNTEAFF. The full variable domain, its missing parts supplied by reference TRBV29-1 and TRBJ1-1, is SAVISQKPSRDICQRGTSLTIQCQVDSQVTMMFWYRQQPGQSLTLIATANQGSEATYESGFVIDKFPISRPNLTFSTLTVSNMSPEDSSIYLCSVDAGRNTEAFFGQGTRLTVV.

This clonotype was found many times. The rearrangement links TRBV19 to TRBJ1-1; no definite D call. The ends were cut back, 3 bases at V and 6 bases at J, with 8 bases in the middle. CDR1 is LNHDA, CDR2 SQIVND, per germline (reference sequence). This CDR3 is built from 12 residues. CDR3 DNA sequence: TGTGCCAGTAGTATCGGGGTTGCTGAAGCTTTCTTT. This sequence encodes CASSIGVAEAFF.

Regarding this clonotype: A read error may be the cause here, since a much bigger clone is one base away. J is TRBJ2-7 and V is TRBV7-6; D gene ambiguous. This CDR3 comprises 15 residues. V dropped 1 base and J dropped 2 bases, with 12 bases sitting between them. CDR1 SGHVS and CDR2 FNYEAQ come from the germline V gene. The CDR3 DNA reads as TGTGCCAGCAGCTTAGGCGCCAGGTCAACCTACGAGCAGTACTTC. Protein: CASSLGARSTYEQYF.

On this clonotype itself: This clone may be a read error of a much larger clone one base away. No conserved phenylalanine or tryptophan is present at the end of the CDR3, so a read error is the likely explanation. The rearrangement links TRBV5-1 to TRBJ2-5, with 8 bases identical to TRBD1. The CDR3 loop spans 15 amino acids. Germline CDR1 SGHRS, CDR2 YFSETQ. The V gene end was trimmed by 0 bases and the J gene end by 5 bases; junction bases not matched to a gene: 6. CDR3 amino acids: CASSLGTGMRETQYL. The CDR3, as DNA: TGCGCCAGCAGCTTGGGGACAGGGATGAGGGAGACCCAGTACCTC.

This chain uses TRBV7-3 with TRBJ2-7; D uncertain. The germline V gene has CDR1 SGHTA and CDR2 FQGTGA. This CDR3 spans 13 amino acids. Trimming left V 5 bases short and J 3 bases short, with 11 bases between. The CDR3 sequence: CASSVAEIYEQYF. The DNA for the CDR3 is TGTGCCAGCAGCGTAGCAGAGATCTACGAGCAGTACTTC.